This T cell receptor beta chain was obtained from a study of cytomegalovirus exposure and HLA in healthy donors. Across the study: A later analysis reported the same platform for the 110 or so validation repertoires and the approximately 700 first-cohort repertoires.

Broader study findings: According to reports, the classifier identified cytomegalovirus status with high specificity and sensitivity. Specificity of a few CMV-associated chains for CMV antigens was verified in vitro. A later analysis found first-cohort TCR clusters tended to co-occur in the 130 or so validation repertoires.

Only in-frame clones appear in the TCRdb table, and some are missing; sequencing was by immunoSEQ multiplex PCR. The repertoire includes fewer than 250,000 clones, 80% to 85% of them detected once, and around an eighth sits in the top ten. With respect to this clone: Its antigen remains unknown.

Material: PBMCs. This receptor was obtained from a woman aged 25 to 39 in good health and CMV-seropositive.

The CDR3 nucleotides read TGTGCCAGCAGCCATCTCTACGAGCAGTACTTC. Translation: CASSHLYEQYF. The chain employs TRBV14 and TRBJ2-7; D is undetermined. The CDR3 is 11 amino acids. The V end lost 3 bases, the J end lost 3 bases, and 3 bases lay between the germline ends. Germline CDR1 SGHDN, CDR2 FVKESK.